The rows below give T cell receptor beta chains drawn from one sample of a study of Ad26.COV2.S vaccination and SARS-CoV-2 variants. Sequencing was performed with immunoSEQ multiplex PCR; in TCRdb, only in-frame clones are kept and a portion is missing. The data show more than 400,000 clones, approximately 90% seen once. The specimen was peripheral blood, collected in a trial of Ad26.COV2.S vaccine versus placebo. The receptors here all came from a person aged 18-65 years who received the Ad26.COV2.S COVID-19 vaccine or a placebo. The conserved cysteine and the conserved F or W are not part of the CDR3 here. The D gene is left open where the match is weak.

V gene	D gene	J gene	CDR3 protein
TRBV15	.	TRBJ2-5	ATSRIEGEETQY
TRBV13	.	TRBJ2-7	ASSLGRSYEQY
TRBV12-3/TRBV12-4	.	TRBJ2-1	ASRVKGNEQF
TRBV12-3/TRBV12-4	.	TRBJ2-3	ASSGLIDDTQY
TRBV7-9	TRBD1	TRBJ1-5	ASSLGAGTGMYSNQPQH
TRBV7-9	.	TRBJ1-4	ASSDTGGKEKLF
TRBV7-9	.	TRBJ1-1	ASSLLPLGTEAF
TRBV12-3/TRBV12-4	.	TRBJ2-7	ASSLIPYEQY
TRBV11-2	.	TRBJ1-3	ASSLSDSRITIY
TRBV18	TRBD1	TRBJ1-4	ASSLRDRLNLELF
TRBV11-2	.	TRBJ1-3	ASSLRRYPVNTIY
TRBV6-5	TRBD1	TRBJ1-5	ASSGGGAGNQPQH
TRBV11-3	TRBD1	TRBJ2-3	ASSTGADTQY
TRBV6-5	TRBD1	TRBJ1-4	ASSQGAINEKLF
TRBV2	.	TRBJ1-2	ASRLVRGEEGGYT
TRBV7-9	.	TRBJ2-7	ASSFWGLSYEQY
TRBV6-5	.	TRBJ1-2	ASSYSLRANYGYT
TRBV7-8	.	TRBJ2-3	ASSLINLLRGAGDTQY
TRBV7-9	.	TRBJ1-3	ASSILGSSGNTIY
TRBV5-1	TRBD2	TRBJ2-7	ASSSRGGGYEQY
TRBV6-2/TRBV6-3	TRBD1	TRBJ1-5	ASSPSGTGGIGRQPQH
TRBV3-1/TRBV3-2	TRBD2	TRBJ2-3	ASSQGTSGGTDTQY
TRBV7-2	.	TRBJ1-5	ASSMGISNQPQH
TRBV2	.	TRBJ1-2	ASRALNYGYT
TRBV2	TRBD1	TRBJ2-5	ASGGQGVPIETQY
TRBV9	.	TRBJ2-7	ASSVALTKGEQY
TRBV6-4	.	TRBJ2-2	ASSQQGGGTGELF
TRBV19	.	TRBJ1-2	ASSIGSGSNYGYT
TRBV20-1	.	TRBJ1-2	SASRRGSGYT
TRBV28	.	TRBJ2-3	ASSLFGVATDTQY
TRBV5-6	.	TRBJ1-1	ASSLGGGYTEAF
TRBV25-1	.	TRBJ1-2	ASSESGRAGGYT
TRBV7-9	.	TRBJ2-5	ASSFRDTVSTQY
TRBV28	.	TRBJ1-5	ASSHTLTASYSNQPQH
TRBV7-8	TRBD1	TRBJ1-2	ASSSSATGVFSYT
TRBV15	.	TRBJ2-1	ATSRERTSGEQF
TRBV14	.	TRBJ2-7	ASSQDSRRVPYEQY
TRBV6-4	TRBD2	TRBJ2-2	ASSDSRGGNTGELF
TRBV6-2/TRBV6-3	.	TRBJ2-2	ASSYTNIVTGELF
TRBV7-9	TRBD1	TRBJ2-3	ASSSDRGDSTDTQY